The following is a T cell receptor (beta chain) sequence with its context. This clone was detected a few times. Its antigen remains undetermined. No qualities accompany the bases; no much larger clone lies one base away. This entry comes from a study of blood T cell repertoires in COVID-19 (dated by TCRdb to 2018 to 2021). Regarding the complete study: Samples covering the acute and convalescent phases of COVID-19 were provided by collaborators in the United States, Italy and Spain. The material from the prospective study consisted of cDNA or gDNA derived from T cells, B-cell-depleted T cells, or PBMCs. The dataset comprised deeply sampled blood TCRbeta repertoires from subjects exposed to, actively infected with, or recovered from COVID-19. The repertoires were released in a freely available public database meant as a resource for research on the immune response to SARS-CoV-2. Samples were obtained from the ongoing ImmuneRACE study (first 160 participants) and from approximately 1,200 subjects provided by 6 global collaborators. A de-identified subject ID, COVID-19 status, age in years and sex were almost always included in the sample metadata. HLA class I and class II types, where available, came from metadata supplied by the sample provider rather than from assay-based typing. Study-wide conclusions, independent of this receptor: How much clinical and demographic metadata was included differed by source and by participant, and the metadata was provided uncurated.

At one collaborating source in Seattle, patients were enrolled during active infection and were followed longitudinally through the course of disease. The collaborating institutions used their own protocols to collect whole blood in K2EDTA tubes. For TCRbeta analysis, collaborators shipped samples as frozen whole blood, isolated PBMCs, or DNA extracted from either of those sample types. TCRbeta CDR3 regions were amplified from genomic DNA by means of the immunoSEQ Assay, a bias-controlled multiplex PCR. The paper's processing steps were these. Nucleated cell counts per sample were estimated from amplification of reference gene primers within the assay. To quantify the absolute abundance of each unique TCRbeta CDR3 rearrangement, sequence reads were collapsed and filtered. For each sample, productive Simpson clonality was calculated as the square root of Simpson's diversity index across productive rearrangements. TCRdb took this table from immuneACCESS and kept in-frame rearrangements with V and J called. Such tables lack part of the clones; where checked against another copy, unresolved V genes explain under half of the gap, and the rest is unexplained. The V and J calls and clone size were taken over from that table, and D and trimming were inferred from the DNA. In all, the sample holds around 210,000 clones, and about 80% of those were seen once. 7.8% of the sample goes to the ten largest clones.

V ends up 2 bases short and J 2 bases short, with an unmatched junction base count of 3. Taken from cysteine to phenylalanine, the CDR3 has 15 residues. Only CDR3 DNA remains: 45 bases, in frame from the first base. Based on the germline V gene, the CDR1 and CDR2 sequences are MGHRA and YSYEKL. The sequencing sample was made of peripheral blood. This sequence was found in a woman over 75 with COVID-19, enrolled during active disease. The rearranged segments are TRBV4-1 and TRBJ1-5; a stretch of 7 junction bases matches TRBD1. The nucleotides read TGCGCCAGCAGCCAAAACAGGGGAGGCAATCAGCCCCAGCATTTT. Its protein product is CASSQNRGGNQPQHF.